This T cell receptor (beta chain) was identified during a study of tissue T cells after allogeneic stem cell transplantation. Survey-depth TCRbeta CDR3 sequencing reported V/J genes and productive frequencies. TCRdb's table, derived via immunoSEQ multiplex PCR, lists solely in-frame clones and lacks some. This table holds about 17,000 clones, 60% to 75% found once. With respect to this clone: Genes and germline come from the mouse. The CDR3 extends 1 residue past the end of the read, so its final part is completed from the germline J gene.

With V trimmed by 1 base and J by 0 bases, 2 bases remained unmatched. The V gene's germline CDR1 is GFQATS and CDR2 STVNSAI. The CDR3 spans 14 residues. The origin of this receptor is a female BALB/c mouse in good health. For the strain, the MHC haplotype given is H2-d. The chain links TRBV20 to TRBJ1-1; TRBD1 matches at 7 bases. The sequenced sample consisted of spleen. The covered CDR3 bases are TGTGGTGCTAGGGGACAGGGTGCAAACACAGAAGTCTTC. Translation: CGARGQGANTEVF. The entire CDR3 protein is CGARGQGANTEVFF.